Below, one T cell receptor beta chain is given with its context. The antigen is undetermined. The second PCR ran 7 to 11 cycles with a sample-barcoded 5' primer and J-beta primers. One entry per CDR3 protein results from TCRdb running MiXCR on the 5' RACE reads. The sample lists roughly 790,000 distinct CDR3 sequences; roughly 47% were seen once. This specimen belongs to a study of blood T cells in healthy people across ages. Whole-study findings and limits: TCR beta diversity tracked closely with naive T cell percentage. A conclusive naive versus antigen-experienced comparison was prevented by the unsorted PBMCs.

Germline V gives CDR1 SEHNR, CDR2 FQNEAQ (reference sequence). The CDR3 extends over 13 amino acids. Trimming cost V 5 bases and J 8 bases, with 15 bases left between them. The authors drew approximately 10 milliliters of peripheral blood from each donor. The V gene is TRBV7-9, the J gene TRBJ1-2; D may be TRBD1 (6 bases). This clonotype was sampled from a woman in her fifties or sixties in good health. The sample consisted of blood. This chain's CDR3 is CASSRQVEDGYTF. DNA of the CDR3: TGTGCCAGCAGCCGACAGGTTGAAGACGGCTACACCTTC.